The clone carrying this TCR beta chain was recorded many times. CDR1 and CDR2 (germline): SGDLS, YYNGEE. There are 16 residues in the CDR3. The J segment lost 0 bases and the V segment lost 6 bases, leaving 9 bases of the junction unmatched. The data derive from a study of human T cells and chemical hapten exposure. Time point here: healthy volunteer bleed at 2 weeks. Someone pulled total RNA out of unfractionated whole blood. TCRdb re-derived calls from the RACE reads in MiXCR, one entry per CDR3 protein. This sample carries some 45,000 distinct CDR3 sequences, around 4.5% of them seen once, and the ten largest clones take about 5.8%.

The chain couples TRBV9 to TRBJ2-3; 8 bases map to TRBD2. Sequenced input: whole blood. The sequence was collected from a human donor in good health. Some clones in this sample may be carry-over from other donors' samples. In nucleotides, the CDR3 is TGTGCCAGCACCCACGGAGCGGGAGCGAGCACAGATACGCAGTATTTT. Its protein is CASTHGAGASTDTQYF.